This T cell receptor beta chain came from a study of blood T cell repertoires in COVID-19. Looking at the study overall: Acute and convalescent COVID-19 specimens originated in the United States, Italy and Spain. PBMCs, B-cell-depleted T cells, or T cells were the source of the cDNA or gDNA that made up the material.

Source study methods: Reference gene primer amplification gave estimated nucleated cell counts. Profiling relied on immunoSEQ multiplex PCR, and the TCRdb table lists in-frame clones only, not all of them. Clone size and the V and J calls come from that table; the DNA yielded D and trimming. In the table there are 150,000 to 200,000 clones, about four fifths of which are singletons. Trimming stripped 11 bases from V and 4 bases from J, with 14 bases between. The germline V gene encodes CDR1 ENHRY and CDR2 SYGVKD. The CDR3 extends over 13 amino acids. The source is a man aged 55 to 70 with acute or convalescent COVID-19. The specimen sequenced was peripheral blood. V usage is TRBV10-3 and J usage is TRBJ1-4; D might be TRBD1 (5 bases). The CDR3 region has the DNA TGTGCCTCCAGGCAGGGTATTAATGAAAAACTGTTTTTT. Encoded protein: CASRQGINEKLFF.